This entry lists 15 T cell receptor beta chains sequenced from one sample in a study of PD-1 blockade in classical Hodgkin lymphoma. The protocol was immunoSEQ multiplex PCR, while the TCRdb copy is restricted to in-frame clones and leaves out a portion. The sample lists around 23,000 clones, roughly 84% occurring once. All patients experienced relapse after autologous stem cell transplantation, and brentuximab vedotin exposure was variable. Magnetic negative selection was used to purify CD4+ T cells from thawed PBMCs. Sequenced material: CD4+ T cells from blood, taken at baseline. Receptors were obtained from a human donor with classical Hodgkin lymphoma.

The chain couples TRBV2 to TRBJ1-5; unclear D gene. Trimming cost V 7 bases and J 4 bases, with 8 bases left between them. Germline CDR1 reads SNHLY; CDR2 reads FYNNEI. The CDR3 has 12 residues. In DNA, the CDR3 is TGTGCCAGCAACCAGGTTAATCAGCCCCAGCATTTT. As protein: CASNQVNQPQHF.

This rearrangement joins TRBV5-1 to TRBJ2-7; possibly TRBD1 for D (6 bases). The CDR3 loop spans 14 amino acids. The ends were cut back, 1 base at V and 3 bases at J, with 11 bases in the middle. Per germline, CDR1 SGHRS and CDR2 YFSETQ. CDR3: CASSLRQANYEQYF. Here the CDR3 DNA reads TGCGCCAGCAGCTTGAGACAGGCAAACTACGAGCAGTACTTC.

The rearrangement joins TRBV7-2 to TRBJ2-1; 10 bases are a match to TRBD2. This CDR3 contains 14 residues. The trim removed 6 bases at V and 4 bases at J, leaving 3 bases unmatched. Germline V gene data show CDR1 as SGHTA and CDR2 as FQGNSA. The CDR3 coding sequence is TGTGCCAGCAGACTAGCGGGGAGTTACAATGAGCAGTTCTTC. It specifies CASRLAGSYNEQFF. Looking up the rest from reference TRBV7-2 and TRBJ2-1 gives the full variable domain: GAGVSQSPSNKVTEKGKDVELRCDPISGHTALYWYRQSLGQGLEFLIYFQGNSAPDKSGLPSDRFSAERTGGSVSTLTIQRTQQEDSAVYLCASRLAGSYNEQFFGPGTRLTVL.

The V gene is TRBV19, the J gene TRBJ2-1; D uncertain. CDR3 length: 15 amino acids. The germline CDR1 and CDR2 sequences are LNHDA and SQIVND (reference sequence). V shed 5 bases and J shed 2 bases, with 13 bases lying between them. The CDR3 here is CASSRRDRTYNEQFF. CDR3 in DNA: TGTGCCAGTAGTCGAAGGGATCGGACCTACAATGAGCAGTTCTTC. The variable domain in full, completed from reference TRBV19 and TRBJ2-1, reads DGGITQSPKYLFRKEGQNVTLSCEQNLNHDAMYWYRQDPGQGLRLIYYSQIVNDFQKGDIAEGYSVSREKKESFPLTVTSAQKNPTAFYLCASSRRDRTYNEQFFGPGTRLTVL.

The chain uses TRBV4-3 and TRBJ1-4; 7 bases fit TRBD1. The CDR3 loop spans 13 amino acids. CDR1 and CDR2 (germline): LGHNA, YSLEER. The V gene end was trimmed by 5 bases and the J gene end by 7 bases; junction bases not matched to a gene: 4. The CDR3 nucleotides read TGCGCCAGCAGCACATACAGGGGTGAAAAACTGTTTTTT. Translated: CASSTYRGEKLFF.

The V call is TRBV29-1, the J call TRBJ1-5; D call uncertain. The length of the CDR3 is 12 residues. In germline, CDR1 is SQVTM, CDR2 ANQGSEA. Trimming removed 3 bases at V and 7 bases at J, with 10 bases between. Here the CDR3 reads CSVDPEYQPQHF. In DNA, the CDR3 is TGCAGCGTTGATCCGGAGTACCAGCCCCAGCATTTT.

The CDR3, as DNA: TGTGCCTCCACTCGGACTACCTACGAGCAGTACTTC. It codes for CASTRTTYEQYF. The chain links TRBV30 to TRBJ2-7, with a tentative D call TRBD2 (6 bases). The CDR3 contains 12 residues. Looked up from germline, CDR1 is GTSNPN and CDR2 is SVGIG (reference sequence). Trimming stripped 7 bases from V and 2 bases from J, with 12 bases between.

V gene TRBV7-2 combines with J gene TRBJ2-5, with 8 bases fitting TRBD2. The V gene's germline CDR1 is SGHTA and CDR2 FQGNSA. The CDR3 consists of 15 residues. V was clipped by 6 bases and J by 3 bases; unmatched bases: 9. The CDR3 nucleotides read TGTGCCAGCAGTCCCCAGGCAGCGGGGGAAGAGACCCAGTACTTC. This sequence encodes CASSPQAAGEETQYF.

The CDR3 nucleotides read TGTGCCACCAGCAGAGACAGGGGATATGGAAACACCATATATTTT. Translated: CATSRDRGYGNTIYF. The chain has TRBV15 and TRBJ1-3; a weak D match, TRBD1 (6 bases). The CDR3 spans 15 residues. The germline V gene encodes CDR1 LNHNV and CDR2 YYDKDF (reference sequence). V gave up 0 bases and J gave up 3 bases, with 9 bases separating them.

V usage is TRBV20-1 and J usage is TRBJ2-7; D gene ambiguous. This CDR3 has 11 amino acids. The V gene lost 5 bases and the J gene lost 2 bases, with 7 bases spanning the gap. In germline, CDR1 is DFQATT, CDR2 SNEGSKA (reference sequence). CDR3 in amino acids: CSAALAYEQYF. The CDR3 DNA sequence: TGCAGTGCTGCCTTAGCCTACGAGCAGTACTTC.

In nucleotides, the CDR3 is TGCAGCGTTGCGACAGGAGGGAGGGAGCAGTACTTC. Protein sequence: CSVATGGREQYF. The chain joins TRBV29-1 to TRBJ2-7, with D perhaps matching TRBD1 or TRBD2 (6 bases each). This CDR3 is 12 amino acids long. V shed 4 bases and J shed 7 bases, with 14 bases lying between them. Germline V gives CDR1 SQVTM, CDR2 ANQGSEA.

J is TRBJ1-3 and V is TRBV7-2, with D hard to call. The CDR3 extends over 13 amino acids. Germline V gene data show CDR1 as SGHTA and CDR2 as FQGNSA. The V end was cut by 3 bases, the J end by 4 bases, with 7 bases between. CDR3 in DNA: TGTGCCAGCAGCTTTGGAAGCGGAAACACCATATATTTT. Amino acids: CASSFGSGNTIYF.

This chain links TRBV10-3 with TRBJ2-7; the D gene is possibly TRBD1 (5 bases). CDR1 ENHRY and CDR2 SYGVKD come from the germline V gene. This CDR3 is built from 15 residues. The V end was cut by 3 bases, the J end by 0 bases, with 12 bases between. The CDR3 loop is CAISDPQGSSYEQYF. The CDR3 nucleotides read TGTGCCATCAGTGACCCCCAGGGAAGCTCCTACGAGCAGTACTTC.

This clone was recorded once. The junction departs from the called germline gene at one end, perhaps through a read error. The rearrangement uses TRBV27 and TRBJ2-5, with a weak D call TRBD1 (6 bases). This CDR3 spans 16 amino acids. Per germline, CDR1 MNHEY and CDR2 SMNVEV (reference sequence). CDR3 nucleotides: TGTGCCAGCCCCGCCCCTCGGGACACCTTACAAGAGTCCCAGTACTTC. Translated: CASPAPRDTLQESQYF.

V usage is TRBV25-1 and J usage is TRBJ2-7, with D perhaps TRBD1 or TRBD2 (5 bases each). Per the germline V gene, CDR1 is MGHDK and CDR2 is SYGVNS. This CDR3 has 15 residues. Trimming shortened V by 2 bases and J by 7 bases, and 18 bases separated the two germline ends. CDR3 sequence: CASSEPGTRDGEQYF. In nucleotides, the CDR3 is TGTGCCAGCAGTGAACCTGGGACCAGGGATGGAGAGCAGTACTTC.